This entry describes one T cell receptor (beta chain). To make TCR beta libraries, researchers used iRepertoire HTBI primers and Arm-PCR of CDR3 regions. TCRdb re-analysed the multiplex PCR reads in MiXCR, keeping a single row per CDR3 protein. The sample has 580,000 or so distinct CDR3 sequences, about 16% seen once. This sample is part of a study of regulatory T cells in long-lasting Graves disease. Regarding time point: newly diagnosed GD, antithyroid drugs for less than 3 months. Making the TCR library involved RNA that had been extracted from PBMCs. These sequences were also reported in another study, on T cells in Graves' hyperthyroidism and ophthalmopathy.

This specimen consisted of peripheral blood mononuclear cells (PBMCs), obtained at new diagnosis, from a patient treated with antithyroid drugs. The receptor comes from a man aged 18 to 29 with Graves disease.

The CDR3 DNA reads as TGTGCCAGCAGCCGAGGTGGACAGGGGATTCAGCCCCAGCATTTT. Protein sequence: CASSRGGQGIQPQHF. The chain joins TRBV7-9 to TRBJ1-5, with 9 bases matching TRBD1. This CDR3 has 15 residues. Trimming took 5 bases from V and 6 from J; bases not matched to a gene: 8. The V gene's germline CDR1 is SEHNR and CDR2 FQNEAQ (reference sequence).